One and the same sample provided the 20 T cell receptor beta chains below, sequenced in a study of CD8+ T cells in alopecia areata (dated by TCRdb to 2016 to 2019). The treatment or condition label on this specimen signifies: oral pan-JAK inhibitor, 5-10 mg twice daily. Receptor amplification or capture employed the immunoSEQ multiplex PCR assay. RNA was extracted from all samples and reverse transcribed into cDNA as template for TCR sequencing. Not all clones reach the TCRdb copy of this immuneACCESS table, which keeps in-frame sequences only. Checked studies attribute under half of the gap to unresolved V genes and leave the rest unexplained. The sample table lists about 180,000 clones, approximately 52% of them with a count of one. The ten largest clones represent about a sixth of the sample. The starting material was CD4+ T cells sorted from blood, obtained at roughly week 58, from a patient treated with tofacitinib. These receptors were obtained from a human donor with alopecia areata.

The chain uses TRBV29-1 and TRBJ2-2, with D hard to call. CDR1 and CDR2 from the germline V gene are SQVTM and ANQGSEA. V was shortened by 4 bases and J by 3 bases, with 12 bases between the two germline ends. CDR3 size: 14 residues. CDR3 in amino acids: CSVGNGWDTGELFF. The CDR3 DNA sequence: TGCAGCGTTGGTAACGGTTGGGACACCGGGGAGCTGTTTTTT.

This clone was found a few times. The V gene is TRBV13, the J gene TRBJ2-5, with 10 bases matching TRBD1. J gave up 5 bases and V 5 bases, and 5 bases lay outside the gene matches. The CDR3 runs to 14 residues. CDR1 PRHDT and CDR2 FYEKMQ come from the germline V gene (reference sequence). In DNA form, the CDR3 reads TGTGCCAGCAGCCTCGACAGGGGGCGGGAGACCCAGTACTTC. Its protein product is CASSLDRGRETQYF.

The chain recombines TRBV15 with TRBJ2-4; tentatively, D is TRBD1 (5 bases). From germline, CDR1 is LNHNV and CDR2 YYDKDF (reference sequence). Trimming shortened V by 0 bases and J by 0 bases, and 15 bases separated the two germline ends. The CDR3 length is 18 residues. This chain's CDR3 is CATSRDQGARIAKNIQYF. In DNA form, the CDR3 reads TGTGCCACCAGCAGAGATCAGGGTGCGAGGATAGCCAAAAACATTCAGTACTTC.

This clone was counted a few times. This chain links TRBV6-6 with TRBJ1-2; D remains ambiguous. CDR3 length: 13 residues. Between the trimmed V and J ends, which lost 2 bases and 4 bases, there was a span of 8 bases. From germline, CDR1 is MNHNY and CDR2 SVGAGI (reference sequence). DNA of the CDR3: TGTGCCAGCAGTTACAGGACGGTCTATGGCTACACCTTC. Protein product: CASSYRTVYGYTF.

This clone was counted many times. This sequence joins TRBV2 and TRBJ2-3; a weak D match, TRBD2 (6 bases). The CDR3 totals 13 residues. V lost 10 bases, J lost 3 bases, and 14 bases lay in between. Germline V lookup: CDR1 SNHLY, CDR2 FYNNEI. Here the CDR3 reads CATRAGTTDTQYF. In DNA form, the CDR3 reads TGTGCCACCAGGGCGGGAACGACAGATACGCAGTATTTT.

This chain links TRBV7-3 with TRBJ1-6, with TRBD1 as a possible D gene (5 bases). CDR3 length: 12 amino acids. The germline gives CDR1 SGHTA, CDR2 FQGTGA. Trimming pared 2 bases from V and 9 bases from J, leaving 5 bases between. The CDR3 bases are TGTGCCAGCAGCTTACAGGGTTCACCCCTCCACTTT. Translated: CASSLQGSPLHF.

The chain recombines TRBV4-1 with TRBJ1-5; D perhaps matches TRBD1 (5 bases). CDR1 and CDR2 (germline): MGHRA, YSYEKL. The V gene lost 1 base and the J gene lost 4 bases, with 23 bases spanning the gap. CDR3 length equals 19 residues. CDR3 DNA sequence: TGCGCCAGCAGCCAAGCGGTCCTCGCCGGGGGTGGGAGAAATCAGCCCCAGCATTTT. Protein product: CASSQAVLAGGGRNQPQHF.

V gene TRBV30 combines with J gene TRBJ1-5; 8 bases line up with TRBD1. Germline lookup yields CDR1 GTSNPN and CDR2 SVGIG (reference sequence). With V trimmed by 8 bases and J by 5 bases, 11 bases remained unmatched. CDR3 length: 14 residues. CDR3 nucleotide sequence: TGTGCCGGGACCATGGTACAGGGGGATCAGCCCCAGCATTTT. This sequence encodes CAGTMVQGDQPQHF.

The chain uses TRBV10-3 and TRBJ2-7, with 7 bases aligning to TRBD1. The CDR3 covers 12 residues. From germline, CDR1 is ENHRY and CDR2 SYGVKD. After removal of 3 bases from V and 8 bases from J, the junction contained 4 bases not matched to a gene. CDR3 bases: TGTGCCATCAGTGAATGGGGACAGCAGCAGTACTTC. It codes for CAISEWGQQQYF.

V gene TRBV6-5 combines with J gene TRBJ1-5; no clear D gene. This CDR3 comprises 13 residues. V lost 6 bases to trimming and J lost 4 bases, with 10 bases between them. Germline CDR1 reads MNHEY; CDR2 reads SVGAGI. Here the CDR3 DNA reads TGTGCCAGCAGACCCCAGAGAAATCAGCCCCAGCATTTT. It yields the protein CASRPQRNQPQHF.

The chain carries TRBV7-9 and TRBJ1-1; D not certain. This CDR3 comprises 14 residues. V was trimmed by 1 base and J by 7 bases, leaving 13 bases between them. Germline lookup yields CDR1 SEHNR and CDR2 FQNEAQ (reference sequence). The CDR3: CASSLERLAREAFF. The CDR3 DNA follows: TGTGCCAGCAGCTTAGAACGCTTAGCCCGTGAAGCTTTCTTT.

There are a few counts of this clone. V is TRBV2 and J is TRBJ2-2; 10 bases are shared with TRBD2. The CDR3 has 17 amino acids. After removal of 3 bases from V and 1 base from J, the junction contained 5 bases not matched to a gene. Germline assignment: CDR1 SNHLY and CDR2 FYNNEI. The CDR3 nucleotides are TGTGCCAGCAGTGATCCGCTAGCGGGGGAGAACACCGGGGAGCTGTTTTTT. Protein: CASSDPLAGENTGELFF.

The sample holds a few counts of this clone. The chain has TRBV6-5 and TRBJ2-1; maybe TRBD2 (5 bases). Germline V gives CDR1 MNHEY, CDR2 SVGAGI. Trimming left V 4 bases short and J 4 bases short, with 11 bases between. There are 14 residues in the CDR3. The CDR3 region has the DNA TGTGCCAGCAGTTCCGGACTGGGTTACAATGAGCAGTTCTTC. Translated, it gives CASSSGLGYNEQFF.

This clone was detected only a few times. CDR3 region: CASSGGFSGIGDTQYF. CDR3 DNA: TGTGCCAGCAGTGGAGGTTTTAGCGGGATTGGCGATACGCAGTATTTT. The chain joins TRBV6-1 to TRBJ2-3; 8 bases map to TRBD2. Germline-derived CDR1 and CDR2 are MNHNS and SASEGT. CDR3 size: 16 residues. Losses at the gene ends were 4 bases for V and 6 bases for J; bases not matched to a gene: 12.

The J gene is TRBJ2-7, the V gene TRBV6-1, with TRBD1 matching 7 bases. This CDR3 contains 14 residues. V lost 1 base and J lost 5; bases outside the gene matches: 5. Germline-derived CDR1 and CDR2 are MNHNS and SASEGT. The CDR3 nucleotides are TGTGCCAGCAGTGAAGACAGGGGAGTCAACGAGCAGTACTTC. It yields the protein CASSEDRGVNEQYF.

Only a few counts were recorded for this clone. The V call is TRBV11-3, the J call TRBJ2-3; D is unresolved. This CDR3 has 10 amino acids. From germline, CDR1 is SGHNT and CDR2 YENEEA. Trimming cost V 5 bases and J 3 bases, with 0 bases left between them. CDR3 nucleotide sequence: TGTGCCAGCAGCACAGATACGCAGTATTTT. It specifies CASSTDTQYF.

J is TRBJ1-5 and V is TRBV2, with D unresolved. The V end was cut by 7 bases, the J end by 2 bases, with 9 bases between. This CDR3 is built from 13 residues. Germline lookup yields CDR1 SNHLY and CDR2 FYNNEI. The CDR3 spells CASNFVGNQPQHF. DNA of the CDR3: TGTGCCAGCAACTTCGTGGGCAATCAGCCCCAGCATTTT.

This clone was seen a few times. The genes are TRBV6-6 and TRBJ2-6; D is uncertain. There are 16 residues in the CDR3. Germline V lookup: CDR1 MNHNY, CDR2 SVGAGI (reference sequence). V lost 4 bases and J lost 3, with 13 bases in between. This CDR3 reads CASSSSVSGGANVLTF. The DNA for the CDR3 is TGTGCCAGCAGTTCATCAGTCTCCGGTGGGGCCAACGTCCTGACTTTC.

CDR3 nucleotide sequence: TGCAGCGTTGATACCACCGTCCGCACACAGCCAAACTATGGCTACACCTTC. Encoded protein: CSVDTTVRTQPNYGYTF. The chain recombines TRBV29-1 with TRBJ1-2; no clear D. The CDR3 is 17 residues long. V dropped 3 bases and J dropped 2 bases, with 22 bases sitting between them. Per germline, CDR1 SQVTM and CDR2 ANQGSEA. The full variable domain, rest sourced from reference TRBV29-1 and TRBJ1-2, is SAVISQKPSRDICQRGTSLTIQCQVDSQVTMMFWYRQQPGQSLTLIATANQGSEATYESGFVIDKFPISRPNLTFSTLTVSNMSPEDSSIYLCSVDTTVRTQPNYGYTFGSGTRLTVV.

This clone appeared a single time. The genes are TRBV30 and TRBJ1-6; no definite D call. The CDR3 has 12 amino acids. Germline CDR1 is GTSNPN and CDR2 is SVGIG (reference sequence). V lost 5 bases and J 10 bases, leaving 12 bases between the germline ends. CDR3 sequence reads: CAWHRAGSPLHF. The CDR3 DNA is TGTGCCTGGCACAGAGCTGGCTCACCCCTCCACTTT.